This T cell receptor (beta chain) was recorded in a study of cytomegalovirus exposure and HLA in healthy donors. Regarding the study as a whole: The classifier reportedly diagnosed cytomegalovirus status with high sensitivity and specificity. Most TCR sequences proved rare, with some public TCRs found in many donors. In a later analysis, an Asian-associated ancestry cluster reportedly showed fewer N-insertions than the roughly 710-donor mean.

Trimming took 1 base from V and 8 from J, leaving 10 bases between them. The germline V gene has CDR1 MGHRA and CDR2 YSYEKL. The CDR3 spans 13 residues. As concerns this clone: Its antigen is unidentified.

Healthy bone marrow donors made up the donors. The study ran its PCR with 60 Vbeta and 13 Jbeta primers. Sequencing was performed with immunoSEQ multiplex PCR; in TCRdb, only in-frame clones are kept and a portion is missing. Its table records about 200,000 clones. This sequence was found in a woman aged 25 to 39 in good health and CMV-seropositive. V and J are TRBV4-1 and TRBJ2-3, with D unclear. Material: PBMCs. In DNA, the CDR3 is TGCGCCAGCAGCCAAGTAGAACTATTTACGCAGTATTTT. Translation: CASSQVELFTQYF.